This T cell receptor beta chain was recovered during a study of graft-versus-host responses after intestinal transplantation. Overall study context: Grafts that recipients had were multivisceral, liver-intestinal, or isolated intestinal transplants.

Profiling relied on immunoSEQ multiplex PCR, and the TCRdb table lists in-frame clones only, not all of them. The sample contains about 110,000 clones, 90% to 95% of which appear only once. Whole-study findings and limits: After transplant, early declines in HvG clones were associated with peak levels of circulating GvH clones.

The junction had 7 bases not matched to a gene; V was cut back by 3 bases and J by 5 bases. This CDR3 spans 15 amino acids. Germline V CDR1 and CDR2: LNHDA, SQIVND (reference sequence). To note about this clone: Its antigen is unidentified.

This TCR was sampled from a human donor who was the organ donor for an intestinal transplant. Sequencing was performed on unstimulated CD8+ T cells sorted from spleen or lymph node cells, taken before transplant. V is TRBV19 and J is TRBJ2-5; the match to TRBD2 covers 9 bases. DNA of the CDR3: TGTGCCAGTAGTATCGGTAGCGGGAGCTTGGAGACCCAGTACTTC. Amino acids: CASSIGSGSLETQYF.